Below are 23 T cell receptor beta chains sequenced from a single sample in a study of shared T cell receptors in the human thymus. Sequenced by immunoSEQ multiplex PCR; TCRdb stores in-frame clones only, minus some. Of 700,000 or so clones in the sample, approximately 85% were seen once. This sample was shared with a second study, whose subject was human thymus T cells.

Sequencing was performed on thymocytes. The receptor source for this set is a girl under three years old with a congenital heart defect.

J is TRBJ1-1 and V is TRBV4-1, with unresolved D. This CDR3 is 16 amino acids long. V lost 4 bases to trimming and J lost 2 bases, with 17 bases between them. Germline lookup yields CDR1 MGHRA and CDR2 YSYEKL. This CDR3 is CASSPDLYGVNTEAFF. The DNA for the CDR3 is TGCGCCAGCAGCCCCGACTTATACGGAGTAAACACTGAAGCTTTCTTT.

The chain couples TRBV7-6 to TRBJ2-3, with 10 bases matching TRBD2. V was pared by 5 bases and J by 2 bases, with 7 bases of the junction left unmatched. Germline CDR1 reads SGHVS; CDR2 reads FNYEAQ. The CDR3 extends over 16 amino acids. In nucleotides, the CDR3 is TGTGCCAGCAGCCCTTTTAGCGGGGGGCCCACAGATACGCAGTATTTT. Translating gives CASSPFSGGPTDTQYF.

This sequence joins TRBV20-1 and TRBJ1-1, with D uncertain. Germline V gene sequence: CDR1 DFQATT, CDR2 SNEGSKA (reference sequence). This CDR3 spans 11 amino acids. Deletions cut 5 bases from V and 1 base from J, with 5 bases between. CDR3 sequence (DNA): TGCAGTGCTGAGAAGAACACTGAAGCTTTCTTT. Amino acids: CSAEKNTEAFF.

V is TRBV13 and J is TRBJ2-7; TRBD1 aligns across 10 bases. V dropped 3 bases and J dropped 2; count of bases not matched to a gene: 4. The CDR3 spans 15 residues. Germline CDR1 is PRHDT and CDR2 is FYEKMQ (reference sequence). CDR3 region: CASSFRGQGAYEQYF. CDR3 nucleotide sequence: TGTGCCAGCAGCTTCCGCGGACAGGGGGCCTACGAGCAGTACTTC.

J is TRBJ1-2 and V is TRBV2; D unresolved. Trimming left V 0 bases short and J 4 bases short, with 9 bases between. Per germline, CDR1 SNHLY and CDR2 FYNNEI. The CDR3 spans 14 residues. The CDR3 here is CASSEALPVYGYTF. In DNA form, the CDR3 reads TGTGCCAGCAGTGAAGCGCTTCCGGTCTATGGCTACACCTTC. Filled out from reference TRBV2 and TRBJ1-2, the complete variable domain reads EPEVTQTPSHQVTQMGQEVILRCVPISNHLYFYWYRQILGQKVEFLVSFYNNEISEKSEIFDDQFSVERPDGSNFTLKIRSTKLEDSAMYFCASSEALPVYGYTFGSGTRLTVV.

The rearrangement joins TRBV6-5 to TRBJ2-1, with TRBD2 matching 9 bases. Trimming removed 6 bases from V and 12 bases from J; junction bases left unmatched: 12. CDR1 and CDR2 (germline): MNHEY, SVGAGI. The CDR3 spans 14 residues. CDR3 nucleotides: TGTGCCAGCAGCTTAGCGGGGGCCCATGTTGGGCAGTTCTTC. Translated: CASSLAGAHVGQFF.

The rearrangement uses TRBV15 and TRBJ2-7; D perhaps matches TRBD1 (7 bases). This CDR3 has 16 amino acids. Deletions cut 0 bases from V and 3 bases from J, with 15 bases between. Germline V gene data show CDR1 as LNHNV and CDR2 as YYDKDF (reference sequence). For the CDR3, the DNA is TGTGCCACCAGCAGAGAGGGGGGACAGAGAGACTACGAGCAGTACTTC. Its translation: CATSREGGQRDYEQYF.

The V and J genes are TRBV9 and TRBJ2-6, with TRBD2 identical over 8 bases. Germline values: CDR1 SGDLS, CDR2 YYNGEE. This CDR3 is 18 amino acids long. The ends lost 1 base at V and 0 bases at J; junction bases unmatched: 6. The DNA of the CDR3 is TGTGCCAGCAGCGTAACCGGGGGGGCTTACTCTGGGGCCAACGTCCTGACTTTC. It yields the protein CASSVTGGAYSGANVLTF.

Written as DNA, the CDR3 is TGTGCCAGCAGCTTGGCAAGGACTAGCGGATCGCACCAAGAGACCCAGTACTTC. Residues: CASSLARTSGSHQETQYF. This chain uses TRBV5-4 with TRBJ2-5, with 10 bases matching TRBD2. Germline CDR1 is SGHNT and CDR2 is YYREEE (reference sequence). V gave up 0 bases and J gave up 0 bases; unmatched junction bases: 8. This CDR3 comprises 18 residues.

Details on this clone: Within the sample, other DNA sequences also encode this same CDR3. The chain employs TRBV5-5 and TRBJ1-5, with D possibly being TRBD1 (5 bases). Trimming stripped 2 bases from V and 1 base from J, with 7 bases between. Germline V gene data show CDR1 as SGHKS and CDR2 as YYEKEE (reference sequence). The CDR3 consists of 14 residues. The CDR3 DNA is TGTGCCAGCAGCTTTCGGGGGAGCAATCAGCCCCAGCATTTT. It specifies CASSFRGSNQPQHF.

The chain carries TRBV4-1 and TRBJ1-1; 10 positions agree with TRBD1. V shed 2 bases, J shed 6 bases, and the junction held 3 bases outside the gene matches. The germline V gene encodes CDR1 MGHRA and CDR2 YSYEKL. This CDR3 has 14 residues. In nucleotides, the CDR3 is TGCGCCAGCAGCCAAACCGGGACAGGGGCTGAAGCTTTCTTT. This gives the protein CASSQTGTGAEAFF.

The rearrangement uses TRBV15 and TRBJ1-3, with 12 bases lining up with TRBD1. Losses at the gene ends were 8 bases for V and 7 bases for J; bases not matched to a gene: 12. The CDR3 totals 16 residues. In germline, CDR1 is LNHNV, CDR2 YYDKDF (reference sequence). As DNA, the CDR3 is TGTGCCACCTACCGGGACAGGGGGCTCGGATCCAACACCATATATTTT. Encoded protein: CATYRDRGLGSNTIYF.

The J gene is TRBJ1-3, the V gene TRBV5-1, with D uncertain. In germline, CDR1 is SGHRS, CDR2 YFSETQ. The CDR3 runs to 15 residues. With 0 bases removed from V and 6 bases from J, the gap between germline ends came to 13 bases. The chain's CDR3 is CASSLENRPLNTIYF. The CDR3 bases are TGCGCCAGCAGCTTGGAGAACAGACCACTAAACACCATATATTTT.

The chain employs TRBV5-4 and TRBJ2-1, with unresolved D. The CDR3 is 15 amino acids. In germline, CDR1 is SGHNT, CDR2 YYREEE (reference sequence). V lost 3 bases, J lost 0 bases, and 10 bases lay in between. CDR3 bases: TGTGCCAGCAGCTACGACAAATACTCCTACAATGAGCAGTTCTTC. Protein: CASSYDKYSYNEQFF.

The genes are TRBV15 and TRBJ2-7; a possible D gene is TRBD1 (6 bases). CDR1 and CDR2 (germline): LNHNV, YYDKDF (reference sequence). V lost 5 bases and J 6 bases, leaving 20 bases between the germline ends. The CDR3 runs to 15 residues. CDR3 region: CATSLKTGHIAEQYF. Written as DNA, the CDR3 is TGTGCCACCAGCTTAAAGACAGGCCATATCGCCGAGCAGTACTTC.

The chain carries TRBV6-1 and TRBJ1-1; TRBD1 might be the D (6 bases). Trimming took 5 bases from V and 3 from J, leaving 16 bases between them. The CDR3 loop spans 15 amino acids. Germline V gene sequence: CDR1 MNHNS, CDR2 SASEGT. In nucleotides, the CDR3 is TGTGCCAGCAGTAAAGAGACAGGCGCTTACACTGAAGCTTTCTTT. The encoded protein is CASSKETGAYTEAFF.

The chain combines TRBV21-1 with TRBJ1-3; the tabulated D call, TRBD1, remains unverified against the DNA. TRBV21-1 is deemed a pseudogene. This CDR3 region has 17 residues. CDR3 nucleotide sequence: TGTGCCAGCAGCAAAGCGCAGGGCAGCGTTTCTGGAAACACCATATATTTT. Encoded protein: CASSKAQGSVSGNTIYF.

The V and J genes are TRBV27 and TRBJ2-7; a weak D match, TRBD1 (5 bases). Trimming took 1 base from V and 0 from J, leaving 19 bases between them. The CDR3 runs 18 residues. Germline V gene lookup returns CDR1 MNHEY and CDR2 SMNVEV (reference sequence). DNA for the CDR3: TGTGCCAGCAGTTTATACTCCCAGGGTAAATTAGACTCCTACGAGCAGTACTTC. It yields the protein CASSLYSQGKLDSYEQYF.

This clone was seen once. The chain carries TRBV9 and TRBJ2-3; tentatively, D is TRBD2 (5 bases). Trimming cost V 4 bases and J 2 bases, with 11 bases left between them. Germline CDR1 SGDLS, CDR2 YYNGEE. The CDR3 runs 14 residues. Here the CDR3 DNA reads TGTGCCAGCAGCACCGAGGGATTCACAGATACGCAGTATTTT. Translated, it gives CASSTEGFTDTQYF.

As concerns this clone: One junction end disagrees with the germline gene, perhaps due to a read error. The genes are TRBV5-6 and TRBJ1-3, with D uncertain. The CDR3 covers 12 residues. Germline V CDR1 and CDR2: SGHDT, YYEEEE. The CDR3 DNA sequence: TGTGCCAGCAGCTGGGGAGCGAGGCATGGGGATTTT. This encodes CASSWGARHGDF.

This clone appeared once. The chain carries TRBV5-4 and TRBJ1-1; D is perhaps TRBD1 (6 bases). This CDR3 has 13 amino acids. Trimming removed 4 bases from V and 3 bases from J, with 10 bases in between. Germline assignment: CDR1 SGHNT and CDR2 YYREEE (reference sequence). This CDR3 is CASSPGGYTEAFF. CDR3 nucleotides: TGTGCCAGCAGCCCGGGGGGCTACACTGAAGCTTTCTTT.

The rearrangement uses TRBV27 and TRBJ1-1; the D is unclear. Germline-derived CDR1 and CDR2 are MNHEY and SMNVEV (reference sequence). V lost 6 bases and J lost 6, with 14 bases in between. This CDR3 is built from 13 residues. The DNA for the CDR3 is TGTGCCAGCAGCCCGTCGATGGGCGCTGAAGCTTTCTTT. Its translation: CASSPSMGAEAFF.

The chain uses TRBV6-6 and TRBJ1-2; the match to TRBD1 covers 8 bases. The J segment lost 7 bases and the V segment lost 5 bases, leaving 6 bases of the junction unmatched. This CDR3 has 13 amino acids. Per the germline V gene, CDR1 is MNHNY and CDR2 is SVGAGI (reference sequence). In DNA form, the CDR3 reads TGTGCCAGCAGTCCACAGGGGGTGGCTGGCTACACCTTC. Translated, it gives CASSPQGVAGYTF.